Below, one T cell receptor (beta chain) is given with its context. Its antigen is unknown. The germline V gene encodes CDR1 MNHNS and CDR2 SASEGT. The CDR3 extends over 16 amino acids. The V segment lost 2 bases and the J segment 4 bases; nucleotides outside the gene matches: 10. The data belong to a study of cytomegalovirus exposure and HLA in healthy donors. Overall study results and limits: Previously analyzed data showed that most TCR beta V segments were productive at a frequency of about 87% or about 30%. The authors later found TCR association rates varying by HLA locus, with DRB1 most and HLA-C fewest. The authors judged a highly shared variant cluster likely a sequencing artifact. Sequencing depth roughly uniform across donors was assumed in presence/absence analyses.

The primer mix had 60 Vbeta and 13 Jbeta primers. Clones were read by immunoSEQ multiplex PCR, and TCRdb kept only the in-frame ones, dropping some. The data hold approximately 170,000 clones, with more than 70% observed a single time. This chain joins TRBV6-1 and TRBJ1-2, with 7 bases that match TRBD1. This TCR was sampled from a woman between 45 and 60 years old in good health and CMV-seropositive. Sequencing was done on a sample of PBMCs. The CDR3, as DNA: TGTGCCAGCAGTGAATTTGGCCCGGGACAGTCCTATGGCTACACCTTC. As protein: CASSEFGPGQSYGYTF.